This TCR beta chain comes out of a study of tumor and adjacent non-tumor tissue in lung cancer. Study outcomes and limitations: In normal lung, the top 100 clones were significantly more dominant than in tumor. Shorter survival was associated with higher TCR diversity in tumors.

No cell sorting was done before RNA was extracted from the tissue. Looked up from germline, CDR1 is DFQATT and CDR2 is SNEGSKA (reference sequence). V was shortened by 4 bases and J by 0 bases, with 14 bases between the two germline ends. The CDR3 extends over 15 amino acids. In the case of this clonotype: Its specificity is not known.

The library came from three nested PCR rounds adapted from ARM-PCR protocols. TCRdb reprocessed the multiplex PCR reads via MiXCR and lists one record per CDR3 protein. The data hold 220,000 or so distinct CDR3 sequences, with 60% to 85% observed a single time. The sequenced sample consisted of lung tumor tissue. The rearrangement joins TRBV20-1 to TRBJ2-3, with a weak D call TRBD1 (5 bases). This clonotype was obtained from a man between 60 and 70 years old with non-small cell lung cancer. As DNA, the CDR3 is TGCAGTGCTAAGGACGCTAGACAGAGCACAGATACGCAGTATTTT. Amino acids: CSAKDARQSTDTQYF.